The 16 T cell receptor beta chains below come from one sample, sequenced in a study of T cell responses to AZD1222 COVID-19 vaccine. Sequenced by immunoSEQ multiplex PCR; TCRdb stores in-frame clones only, minus some. The sample shows about 69,000 clones, around four fifths of them seen only once. This specimen consisted of peripheral blood, obtained 28 days after the second AZD1222 dose. All receptors come from an adult who received the AZD1222 COVID-19 vaccine.

The chain carries TRBV5-5 and TRBJ1-6; a weak D match, TRBD1 (6 bases). Per germline, CDR1 SGHKS and CDR2 YYEKEE (reference sequence). CDR3 length: 15 residues. Between the trimmed V and J ends, which lost 0 bases and 8 bases, there was a span of 12 bases. DNA for the CDR3: TGTGCCAGCAGCTTGGTCCAGGGGCGTTATTCACCCCTCCACTTT. Its protein is CASSLVQGRYSPLHF. Full variable domain (missing parts from reference TRBV5-5 and TRBJ1-6): DAGVTQSPTHLIKTRGQQVTLRCSPISGHKSVSWYQQVLGQGPQFIFQYYEKEERGRGNFPDRFSARQFPNYSSELNVNALLLGDSALYLCASSLVQGRYSPLHFGNGTRLTVT.

This sequence joins TRBV27 and TRBJ1-6; D might be TRBD1 (5 bases). Germline CDR1 reads MNHEY; CDR2 reads SMNVEV (reference sequence). CDR3 length: 15 residues. V was cut by 7 bases and J by 5 bases, with 15 bases left in between. The CDR3 loop reads CASTKTGTDNSPLHF. The CDR3 bases are TGTGCCAGCACCAAAACGGGGACCGATAATTCACCCCTCCACTTT.

This clone was detected only once. The V and J genes are TRBV7-9 and TRBJ2-7; the D is unclear. V gave up 2 bases and J gave up 3 bases, with 5 bases separating them. This CDR3 is built from 12 residues. Germline CDR1 SEHNR, CDR2 FQNEAQ (reference sequence). CDR3 coding DNA: TGTGCCAGCAGCTTATCAGACTACGAGCAGTACTTC. Its translation is CASSLSDYEQYF.

The chain joins TRBV5-1 to TRBJ1-2; D is possibly TRBD1 (6 bases). Germline values: CDR1 SGHRS, CDR2 YFSETQ. This CDR3 has 13 amino acids. Trimming removed 2 bases from V and 4 bases from J, with 9 bases in between. The CDR3 is CASSFGQPYGYTF. The CDR3 nucleotides read TGCGCCAGCAGCTTTGGACAGCCCTATGGCTACACCTTC.

The chain recombines TRBV5-4 with TRBJ2-7; 7 bases fit TRBD1. CDR1 SGHNT and CDR2 YYREEE come from the germline V gene (reference sequence). The V gene end was trimmed by 3 bases and the J gene end by 3 bases; junction bases not matched to a gene: 3. The CDR3 runs 13 residues. Here the CDR3 reads CASSSGQYYEQYF. CDR3 coding DNA: TGTGCCAGCAGCTCGGGACAGTACTACGAGCAGTACTTC.

V and J are TRBV19 and TRBJ1-2; D unclear. Germline loops: CDR1 LNHDA, CDR2 SQIVND (reference sequence). Trimming took 8 bases from V and 5 from J, leaving 12 bases between them. The CDR3 runs to 12 residues. The CDR3 DNA follows: TGTGCCAGTGTCCAGCCCGGGTATGGCTACACCTTC. Residues: CASVQPGYGYTF. The entire variable domain, with the rest obtained from reference TRBV19 and TRBJ1-2, is as follows: DGGITQSPKYLFRKEGQNVTLSCEQNLNHDAMYWYRQDPGQGLRLIYYSQIVNDFQKGDIAEGYSVSREKKESFPLTVTSAQKNPTAFYLCASVQPGYGYTFGSGTRLTVV.

This clone was detected only a few times. The gene calls are TRBV3-1 (or the pseudogene TRBV3-2) and TRBJ1-2, with D possibly being TRBD1 (5 bases). Trimming pared 1 base from V and 6 bases from J, leaving 9 bases between. CDR3 size: 13 residues. Germline V gene data show CDR1 as LGHDT and CDR2 as YNNKEL (reference sequence). The CDR3 protein is CASSQGGVHGYTF. In nucleotides, the CDR3 is TGTGCCAGCAGCCAAGGAGGGGTCCATGGCTACACCTTC.

Comment on this clone: This CDR3 is also generated by other DNA sequences in the sample. The V call is TRBV5-1, the J call TRBJ2-3; D may be TRBD1 (6 bases). Trimming pared 2 bases from V and 2 bases from J, leaving 9 bases between. The CDR3 consists of 14 residues. CDR1 SGHRS and CDR2 YFSETQ come from the germline V gene. The chain's CDR3 is CASSLGGYTDTQYF. The CDR3 DNA is TGCGCCAGCAGCTTAGGGGGATACACAGATACGCAGTATTTT.

This sequence joins TRBV3-1 (or the pseudogene TRBV3-2) and TRBJ2-1, with 7 nucleotides matching TRBD2. Per germline, CDR1 LGHDT and CDR2 YNNKEL (reference sequence). The CDR3 extends over 14 amino acids. With 4 bases clipped from V and 8 bases from J, the junction kept 8 bases outside the gene matches. The CDR3 DNA reads as TGTGCCAGCAGCCTACTCGGACTAGTCGATGAGCAGTTCTTC. Residues: CASSLLGLVDEQFF.

The chain employs TRBV29-1 and TRBJ1-2; D unclear. The CDR3 consists of 15 residues. With 3 bases removed from V and 0 bases from J, the gap between germline ends came to 14 bases. Germline CDR1 and CDR2: SQVTM and ANQGSEA. The chain's CDR3 is CSVEGSSAPNYGYTF. In nucleotides, the CDR3 is TGCAGCGTTGAGGGCTCGTCCGCTCCTAACTATGGCTACACCTTC.

As for this clone: The sample contains more than one DNA sequence encoding this CDR3. The rearrangement links TRBV5-1 to TRBJ2-2, with D perhaps assigned TRBD1 or TRBD2 (5 bases each). Germline V gives CDR1 SGHRS, CDR2 YFSETQ. This CDR3 contains 15 residues. V lost 4 bases, J lost 0 bases, and 10 bases lay in between. The CDR3 is CASSPGTANTGELFF. The CDR3 DNA follows: TGCGCCAGCAGCCCCGGGACGGCGAACACCGGGGAGCTGTTTTTT.

J is TRBJ1-2 and V is TRBV24-1; 10 nucleotides align to TRBD1. Germline V gives CDR1 KGHDR, CDR2 SFDVKD. The V gene end was trimmed by 7 bases and the J gene end by 9 bases; junction bases not matched to a gene: 7. CDR3 length equals 13 residues. The CDR3 bases are TGTGCCACCAGCACACGGGACAGGGGACGCTACACCTTC. This codes for CATSTRDRGRYTF.

This chain uses TRBV7-2 with TRBJ2-7; tentative D call: TRBD1 (6 bases). This CDR3 is 16 amino acids long. Germline V lookup: CDR1 SGHTA, CDR2 FQGNSA. The ends were cut back, 5 bases at V and 1 base at J, with 18 bases in the middle. The CDR3 here is CASSPSTGSISYEQYF. CDR3 bases: TGTGCCAGCAGCCCTAGCACAGGGAGTATATCCTACGAGCAGTACTTC.

The genes are TRBV10-3 and TRBJ1-3; no definite D call. This CDR3 has 13 amino acids. V lost 6 bases to trimming and J lost 0 bases, with 6 bases between them. Germline-derived CDR1 and CDR2 are ENHRY and SYGVKD. This CDR3 is CAIRPDSGNTIYF. In DNA form, the CDR3 reads TGTGCCATCAGGCCCGACTCTGGAAACACCATATATTTT.

The chain carries TRBV5-6 and TRBJ2-1; 8 nucleotides align to TRBD2. The CDR3 is 14 amino acids. CDR1 and CDR2 from the germline V gene are SGHDT and YYEEEE. The J segment lost 2 bases and the V segment lost 4 bases, leaving 2 bases of the junction unmatched. Here the CDR3 DNA reads TGTGCCAGCAGCGGGGGACTAGCCTACAATGAGCAGTTCTTC. It yields the protein CASSGGLAYNEQFF. The whole variable domain, remainder taken from reference TRBV5-6 and TRBJ2-1, is DAGVTQSPTHLIKTRGQQVTLRCSPKSGHDTVSWYQQALGQGPQFIFQYYEEEERQRGNFPDRFSGHQFPNYSSELNVNALLLGDSALYLCASSGGLAYNEQFFGPGTRLTVL.

This clone was counted only a few times. The rearrangement links TRBV14 to TRBJ1-3; D gene uncertain. This CDR3 is built from 14 residues. Trimming removed 1 base from V and 1 base from J, with 5 bases in between. The germline CDR1 and CDR2 sequences are SGHDN and FVKESK. CDR3 bases: TGTGCCAGCAGCCAAGTCAGTTCTGGAAACACCATATATTTT. Translation: CASSQVSSGNTIYF.